One and the same sample provided the 10 T cell receptor beta chains below, sequenced in a study of blood T cell repertoires in COVID-19. TCRdb's copy holds only in-frame clones and misses some; the assay was immunoSEQ multiplex PCR. The data hold 170,000 or so clones, with approximately 88% observed a single time. Sequencing used peripheral blood. The receptor set was obtained from a man aged 18 to 29 with active or convalescent COVID-19.

The J gene is TRBJ2-7, the V gene TRBV6-5; 8 bases match TRBD1. Germline assignment: CDR1 MNHEY and CDR2 SVGAGI. V dropped 10 bases and J dropped 6; count of bases not matched to a gene: 11. CDR3 length equals 13 residues. The CDR3 coding sequence is TGTGCCACACGGACAGGGTTTTTAGGCGAGCAGTACTTC. Protein: CATRTGFLGEQYF.

The chain's CDR3 is CASSLGRTGVRNEQFF. The CDR3 DNA reads TGCGCCAGCAGCTTGGGGAGGACAGGGGTTCGTAATGAGCAGTTCTTC. V gene TRBV5-1 combines with J gene TRBJ2-1, with TRBD1 matching 9 bases. The CDR3 spans 16 residues. Trimming cost V 0 bases and J 7 bases; bases outside gene matches: 8. CDR1 and CDR2 from the germline V gene are SGHRS and YFSETQ.

The CDR3 sequence: CASRGADWGEQFF. CDR3 DNA: TGTGCCTCCCGGGGGGCCGATTGGGGTGAGCAGTTCTTC. The J gene is TRBJ2-1, the V gene TRBV5-6; a weak D match, TRBD2 (7 bases). Germline V CDR1 and CDR2: SGHDT, YYEEEE. This CDR3 has 13 residues. V lost 10 bases, J lost 9 bases, and 20 bases lay in between.

J is TRBJ2-3 and V is TRBV2, with TRBD2 matching over 9 bases. The V segment lost 6 bases and the J segment 2 bases; nucleotides outside the gene matches: 6. This CDR3 comprises 15 residues. The germline V gene has CDR1 SNHLY and CDR2 FYNNEI. CDR3 coding DNA: TGTGCCAGCAGGGATCGACTAGCGGCCACAGATACGCAGTATTTT. Its translation: CASRDRLAATDTQYF.

The V and J genes are TRBV7-9 and TRBJ1-3; TRBD1 matches 7 bases. This CDR3 contains 15 residues. V gave up 1 base and J gave up 2 bases; unmatched junction bases: 2. Germline V gene sequence: CDR1 SEHNR, CDR2 FQNEAQ (reference sequence). CDR3 nucleotides: TGTGCCAGCAGCTTAGTACAGGGGACTGGAAACACCATATATTTT. It is translated as CASSLVQGTGNTIYF.

This clone was seen only once. This chain uses TRBV7-8 with TRBJ1-6; the D gene is possibly TRBD1 (6 bases). The V end lost 4 bases, the J end lost 6 bases, and 10 bases lay between the germline ends. CDR3 size: 14 residues. Germline assignment: CDR1 SGHVS and CDR2 FQNEAQ. DNA of the CDR3: TGTGCCAGCAGCTCCGGACAGACTAATTCACCCCTCCACTTT. Translating it yields CASSSGQTNSPLHF.

This clone came up a few times. The gene calls are TRBV10-3 and TRBJ1-6, with 9 bases aligning to TRBD1. Trimming took 4 bases from V and 8 from J; bases not matched to a gene: 3. This CDR3 has 14 residues. CDR1 and CDR2 (germline): ENHRY, SYGVKD. The CDR3 loop is CAISVRDRDSPLHF. CDR3 nucleotides: TGTGCCATCAGTGTGCGGGACAGGGATTCACCCCTCCACTTT.

The V call is TRBV5-1, the J call TRBJ1-2; TRBD1 matches 10 bases. With 0 bases clipped from V and 4 bases from J, the junction kept 0 bases outside the gene matches. Germline CDR1 is SGHRS and CDR2 is YFSETQ. This CDR3 has 14 residues. In DNA form, the CDR3 reads TGCGCCAGCAGCTTGGGGGACAGGGGCTATGGCTACACCTTC. Translation gives CASSLGDRGYGYTF.

The V gene is TRBV5-6, the J gene TRBJ1-2; D is unresolved. V lost 0 bases and J 8 bases, leaving 8 bases between the germline ends. Germline V gene sequence: CDR1 SGHDT, CDR2 YYEEEE. The length of the CDR3 is 12 residues. The CDR3 region is CASSLAGYGYTF. The CDR3 DNA follows: TGTGCCAGCAGCTTGGCAGGTTACGGCTACACCTTC.

This chain joins TRBV28 and TRBJ1-5, with 7 bases matching TRBD1. This CDR3 region has 16 residues. Germline V lookup: CDR1 MDHEN, CDR2 SYDVKM. The V gene end was trimmed by 5 bases and the J gene end by 6 bases; junction bases not matched to a gene: 13. The CDR3 bases are TGTGCCAGCAGTGGGCAAGGGGGCGGCGGTATTCAGCCCCAGCATTTT. It is translated as CASSGQGGGGIQPQHF.